This T cell receptor (beta chain) was recorded in a study of cytomegalovirus exposure and HLA in healthy donors. 60 Vbeta and 13 Jbeta primers were used in PCR. The data were produced by immunoSEQ multiplex PCR, yet TCRdb's version contains in-frame clones alone and is incomplete. The data hold about 160,000 clones, with 60% to 85% observed a single time. To note about this clone: Its antigen is not identified.

Germline values: CDR1 SNHLY, CDR2 FYNNEI. CDR3 length equals 15 residues. Losses at the gene ends were 4 bases for V and 3 bases for J; bases not matched to a gene: 8. Study findings and constraints: Testing in vitro showed three CMV-associated chains specific for CMV antigens. Most TCR beta V segments were productive about 90% or about 30% of the time in an earlier analysis.

Donors in the study were healthy people who gave bone marrow. Specimen: PBMCs. This sequence joins TRBV2 and TRBJ2-7, with TRBD1 matching over 8 bases. The receptor's source is a man younger than 40 in good health and CMV-seropositive. In DNA, the CDR3 is TGTGCCAGCAGTGGAGACAGGGGTAAGGTCTACGAGCAGTACTTC. Translated, it gives CASSGDRGKVYEQYF. Filled out from reference TRBV2 and TRBJ2-7, the complete variable domain reads EPEVTQTPSHQVTQMGQEVILRCVPISNHLYFYWYRQILGQKVEFLVSFYNNEISEKSEIFDDQFSVERPDGSNFTLKIRSTKLEDSAMYFCASSGDRGKVYEQYFGPGTRLTVT.